The 27 T cell receptor beta chains below come from one sample, sequenced in a study of CD8+CD57+ T cells in acquired aplastic anemia. The TCR beta profiling, which covered VDJ combination and CDR3 sequence, was carried out using genomic DNA as the template. Each CDR3 protein is one row after TCRdb ran MiXCR on the reads. The sample has about 110,000 distinct CDR3 sequences, roughly 51% seen once. The sample comprised sorted CD4+, CD8+, or CD8+CD57+ T cells (not recorded which) from PBMCs. The origin of the receptors is a human donor in good health, serving as a control.

This clonotype was seen many times. This chain connects TRBV27 to TRBJ1-2; maybe TRBD1 (5 bases). The CDR3 totals 13 residues. Germline V lookup: CDR1 MNHEY, CDR2 SMNVEV (reference sequence). V lost 6 bases, J lost 5 bases, and 13 bases lay in between. This CDR3 is CASRLRVGYGYTF. The CDR3 region has the DNA TGTGCCAGCAGGCTCAGGGTGGGGTATGGCTACACCTTC.

This clonotype was seen ten or more times. The chain carries TRBV4-3 and TRBJ1-4, with TRBD1 matching over 9 bases. Trimming at V came to 1 base and at J to 5 bases, leaving 5 bases not matched to a gene. Germline assignment: CDR1 LGHNA and CDR2 YSLEER. This CDR3 has 16 residues. In DNA form, the CDR3 reads TGCGCCAGCAGCCAAGGAAAAGGACAGGGGAATGAAAAACTGTTTTTT. It translates to CASSQGKGQGNEKLFF.

The chain couples TRBV19 to TRBJ2-1; no reliable D call. The CDR3 has 13 amino acids. Germline-derived CDR1 and CDR2 are LNHDA and SQIVND (reference sequence). Trimming left V 7 bases short and J 5 bases short, with 12 bases between. CDR3 residues: CASKDLENNEQFF. The CDR3 DNA reads TGTGCCAGTAAGGACCTAGAGAACAATGAGCAGTTCTTC.

The chain uses TRBV15 and TRBJ2-1; weak D call: TRBD2 (6 bases). V lost 0 bases, J lost 4 bases, and 13 bases lay in between. Per germline, CDR1 LNHNV and CDR2 YYDKDF (reference sequence). The CDR3 runs 16 residues. The CDR3: CATSRERGVGYNEQFF. Here the CDR3 DNA reads TGTGCCACCAGCAGAGAGCGGGGAGTTGGGTACAATGAGCAGTTCTTC.

This chain connects TRBV30 to TRBJ1-1, with a tentative D call TRBD1 (5 bases). Trimming pared 5 bases from V and 2 bases from J, leaving 12 bases between. CDR1 is GTSNPN, CDR2 SVGIG, per germline (reference sequence). The CDR3 is 13 amino acids. The CDR3 loop reads CAWGRQRNTEAFF. DNA for the CDR3: TGTGCCTGGGGACGACAGAGAAACACTGAAGCTTTCTTT.

The chain uses TRBV10-3 and TRBJ1-5; D is undetermined. The germline CDR1 and CDR2 sequences are ENHRY and SYGVKD. This CDR3 spans 13 amino acids. Trimming took off 0 bases at V and 7 bases at J, with 7 bases between the two ends. In DNA, the CDR3 is TGTGCCATCAGTGAGTCGAGCTGGCAGCCCCAGCATTTT. It yields the protein CAISESSWQPQHF.

The CDR3 DNA follows: TGTGCCAGCAGTTTCGGCGGCACTGGCTATGGCTACACCTTC. Residues: CASSFGGTGYGYTF. The rearrangement links TRBV12-3 or TRBV12-4 to TRBJ1-2; D uncertain. This CDR3 comprises 14 residues. V shed 3 bases and J shed 4 bases, with 12 bases lying between them.

This chain joins TRBV9 and TRBJ1-1; no firm D call. Germline V gene data show CDR1 as SGDLS and CDR2 as YYNGEE. V lost 4 bases and J 8 bases, leaving 9 bases between the germline ends. This CDR3 spans 11 amino acids. The CDR3 nucleotides are TGTGCCAGCAGCAATGGGAGAGAAGCTTTCTTT. Amino acids: CASSNGREAFF. Using reference TRBV9 and TRBJ1-1 for the parts outside the CDR3, the full variable domain is DSGVTQTPKHLITATGQRVTLRCSPRSGDLSVYWYQQSLDQGLQFLIQYYNGEERAKGNILERFSAQQFPDLHSELNLSSLELGDSALYFCASSNGREAFFGQGTRLTVV.

This chain connects TRBV19 to TRBJ1-5, with D perhaps TRBD1 (6 bases). This CDR3 has 14 residues. Per germline, CDR1 LNHDA and CDR2 SQIVND (reference sequence). Trimming cost V 9 bases and J 2 bases, with 14 bases left between them. The CDR3 region is CASRGQGGNQPQHF. The CDR3 bases are TGTGCCAGCCGGGGACAAGGAGGCAATCAGCCCCAGCATTTT.

This clonotype was detected once. CDR3 amino acids: CASTWTGPNYGYTF. DNA for the CDR3: TGTGCCAGCACTTGGACAGGGCCTAACTATGGCTACACCTTC. The chain joins TRBV25-1 to TRBJ1-2; 8 bases match TRBD1. The CDR3 sequence is 14 residues long. V was pared by 7 bases and J by 0 bases, with 4 bases of the junction left unmatched. CDR1 is MGHDK, CDR2 SYGVNS, per germline.

This clonotype was detected many times. The gene calls are TRBV12-3 or TRBV12-4 and TRBJ1-1; no firm D call. V gave up 3 bases and J gave up 0 bases, with 11 bases separating them. The CDR3 has 15 residues. The CDR3 protein is CASSFLPAMNTEAFF. In DNA form, the CDR3 reads TGTGCCAGCAGTTTTCTTCCAGCCATGAACACTGAAGCTTTCTTT.

This clonotype occurred many times. Here the CDR3 DNA reads TGTGCCAGCAGTGTCGCCGGGACAGGGTACGGTCAGCCCCAGCATTTT. It specifies CASSVAGTGYGQPQHF. V is TRBV6-1 and J is TRBJ1-5, with 9 bases lining up with TRBD1. The CDR3 is 16 residues long. With V trimmed by 4 bases and J by 6 bases, 10 bases remained unmatched. Germline CDR1 MNHNS, CDR2 SASEGT.

J is TRBJ2-1 and V is TRBV19; 8 bases match TRBD1. With 5 bases clipped from V and 7 bases from J, the junction kept 7 bases outside the gene matches. Germline lookup yields CDR1 LNHDA and CDR2 SQIVND (reference sequence). The CDR3 is 14 amino acids. The CDR3 DNA reads as TGTGCCAGTAGTGTTCAGGGGGCTTGGAATGAGCAGTTCTTC. It encodes CASSVQGAWNEQFF.

In its sample, this clonotype was seen many times. The V call is TRBV7-2, the J call TRBJ2-3, with 9 bases matching TRBD2. Losses at the gene ends were 5 bases for V and 13 bases for J; bases not matched to a gene: 10. This CDR3 has 13 amino acids. Germline CDR1 SGHTA, CDR2 FQGNSA. CDR3 region: CASSPTSGGSKYF. The CDR3 DNA reads TGTGCCAGCAGCCCGACTAGCGGCGGTTCGAAGTATTTT.

Many counts were recorded for this clonotype. The chain recombines TRBV6-5 with TRBJ1-1; D remains unclear. Germline CDR1 and CDR2: MNHEY and SVGAGI. This CDR3 contains 12 residues. Deletions cut 6 bases from V and 1 base from J, with 6 bases between. In DNA form, the CDR3 reads TGTGCCAGCAGGTCGGCGAACACTGAAGCTTTCTTT. Translation gives CASRSANTEAFF.

Remarks on this clonotype: Sequence at one end of the junction differs from germline and may be a read error. The chain recombines TRBV4-3 with TRBJ1-2, with a tentative D call TRBD1 (6 bases). This CDR3 spans 14 amino acids. Germline values: CDR1 LGHNA, CDR2 YSLEER. The CDR3 here is CASSQGGTYYGCTF. CDR3 coding DNA: TGCGCCAGCAGCCAAGGGGGGACATACTATGGCTGCACCTTC.

The V and J genes are TRBV7-2 and TRBJ1-1; the D gene is possibly TRBD1 (6 bases). CDR1 and CDR2 (germline): SGHTA, FQGNSA. V dropped 5 bases and J dropped 4 bases, with 14 bases sitting between them. This CDR3 region has 14 residues. CDR3 sequence reads: CASSLGHLGTEAFF. The DNA of the CDR3 is TGTGCCAGCAGCCTGGGACATCTGGGCACTGAAGCTTTCTTT.

This rearrangement joins TRBV19 to TRBJ2-7, with 9 bases identical to TRBD1. J was trimmed by 6 bases and V by 1 base; bases with no gene match: 4. CDR3 length: 14 amino acids. Germline assignment: CDR1 LNHDA and CDR2 SQIVND (reference sequence). For the CDR3, the DNA is TGTGCCAGTAGTATAGGTGGGACAGGGTCCGAGCAGTACTTC. Residues: CASSIGGTGSEQYF.

In its sample, this clonotype was seen a few times. The rearrangement uses TRBV27 and TRBJ1-4; 7 bases match TRBD1. V was pared by 2 bases and J by 8 bases, with 5 bases of the junction left unmatched. The CDR3 is 14 residues long. Germline CDR1 reads MNHEY; CDR2 reads SMNVEV (reference sequence). CDR3 amino acids: CASSLRGRGEKLFF. CDR3 nucleotides: TGTGCCAGCAGTTTAAGGGGGCGAGGGGAAAAACTGTTTTTT.

This chain links TRBV29-1 with TRBJ2-2; 8 bases line up with TRBD2. This CDR3 comprises 15 residues. V dropped 2 bases and J dropped 1; count of bases not matched to a gene: 3. Germline V gene data show CDR1 as SQVTM and CDR2 as ANQGSEA. CDR3 residues: CSVERGGRNTGELFF. CDR3 in DNA: TGCAGCGTTGAACGGGGGGGCAGGAACACCGGGGAGCTGTTTTTT.

A single count supports this clonotype. The V call is TRBV5-5, the J call TRBJ1-3, with D possibly TRBD1 on 5 matching bases. The CDR3 consists of 14 residues. V was pared by 6 bases and J by 3 bases, with 13 bases between. Looked up from germline, CDR1 is SGHKS and CDR2 is YYEKEE (reference sequence). The CDR3 spells CASTQGGSGNTIYF. The CDR3 DNA reads TGTGCCAGCACGCAGGGCGGGAGTGGAAACACCATATATTTT.

The chain is built from TRBV12-3 or TRBV12-4 and TRBJ1-1; D remains unclear. V gave up 6 bases and J gave up 4 bases, with 12 bases separating them. The CDR3 has 13 residues. CDR3 coding DNA: TGTGCCAGCAGCCGTGACCTAATCACTGAAGCTTTCTTT. Encoded protein: CASSRDLITEAFF.

The genes are TRBV7-6 and TRBJ2-1; 11 bases fit TRBD2. Losses at the gene ends were 4 bases for V and 4 bases for J; bases not matched to a gene: 9. The germline V gene has CDR1 SGHVS and CDR2 FNYEAQ. The CDR3 spans 17 residues. The CDR3 sequence is CASSSTSGTELYNEQFF. The CDR3 DNA sequence: TGTGCCAGCAGCTCGACTAGCGGGACCGAACTATACAATGAGCAGTTCTTC.

Worth noting for this clonotype: A much bigger clone sits one base away, suggesting this may be a read error. The J gene is TRBJ1-3, the V gene TRBV4-3; the D is unclear. V was trimmed by 1 base and J by 0 bases, leaving 7 bases between them. Germline V gives CDR1 LGHNA, CDR2 YSLEER. The CDR3 runs 15 residues. In DNA form, the CDR3 reads TGCGCCAGCAGCCAAGGGATTTTCTCTGGAAACACCATATATTTT. Translation: CASSQGIFSGNTIYF.

This clonotype was seen ten or more times. This rearrangement joins TRBV7-3 to TRBJ1-2, with a possible D match to TRBD1 (6 bases). The CDR3 is 14 amino acids. V gave up 4 bases and J gave up 6 bases, with 15 bases separating them. Germline-derived CDR1 and CDR2 are SGHTA and FQGTGA. The CDR3 nucleotides read TGTGCCAGCAGCTCAGGCGGGGGGGCTAATGGCTACACCTTC. This translates into CASSSGGGANGYTF.

The V and J genes are TRBV20-1 and TRBJ1-2; D unclear. CDR1 is DFQATT and CDR2 is SNEGSKA in the germline V gene (reference sequence). V was shortened by 0 bases and J by 6 bases, with 11 bases between the two germline ends. CDR3 length equals 13 residues. Here the CDR3 DNA reads TGCAGTGCTAGAGATCTAAATTCCAATGGCTACACCTTC. Translation gives CSARDLNSNGYTF.

Only one count was recorded for this clonotype. The chain recombines TRBV5-4 with TRBJ2-7, with a weak D call TRBD1 (6 bases). The CDR3 is made up of 12 amino acids. Trimming shortened V by 3 bases and J by 6 bases, and 10 bases separated the two germline ends. The V gene's germline CDR1 is SGHNT and CDR2 YYREEE (reference sequence). DNA of the CDR3: TGTGCCAGCAGCTATGGACAGTCCGAGCAGTACTTC. It is translated as CASSYGQSEQYF.